The rows below give T cell receptor beta chains drawn from one sample of a study of identifying expanded T cells in peripheral blood. The method was immunoSEQ multiplex PCR; TCRdb's version includes in-frame clones alone and lacks a portion of them. Among about 74,000 clones listed, around four fifths were seen once. The sequenced sample consisted of blood. Receptors were obtained from a person between 18 and 75 years old in good health. Both conserved end residues are part of each CDR3.

>TRBV15|TRBJ1-2
CATSRDRVYGYTF
>TRBV6-5|TRBJ1-5
CASSYSGSWDQPQHF
>TRBV6-6|TRBJ2-3
CASSQTSGGTDTQYF
>TRBV7-9|TRBJ2-3
CASSFLIAKGDTQYF
>TRBV28|TRBJ2-2
CASSESGRVGGELFF
>TRBV7-3|TRBJ2-3
CASSSLAGATDTQYF
>TRBV5-1|TRBJ2-5
CASSSQGARRETQYF
>TRBV6-5|TRBJ1-3
CASSSSTLGGNTIYF
>TRBV7-9|TRBJ2-7
CASSARDRTYEQYF
>TRBV2|TRBJ2-7
CASSGWRDRAYEQYF
>TRBV2|TRBJ1-1
CASRDGAEAFF
>TRBV28|TRBJ1-5
CASTSSRAGLSNQPQHF
>TRBV4-2|TRBJ1-1
CASSQAFRTLGTEAFF
>TRBV21-1|TRBJ1-2
CASSKLWQGLFNYGYTF
>TRBV19|TRBJ2-3
CASSGQGSTDTQYF
>TRBV7-8|TRBJ2-7
CASSLAGQGYEQYF
>TRBV18|TRBJ2-7
CASSPQGRVVNEQYF
>TRBV20-1|TRBJ2-1
CSATRWNEQFF
>TRBV29-1|TRBJ1-2
CSVAGTGIGYTF
>TRBV5-1|TRBJ2-2
CASGWRDYTGELFF
>TRBV6-1|TRBJ1-5
CASSEQGGTYSNQPQHF
>TRBV28|TRBJ1-5
CASSLYGNDLGRYQPQHF
>TRBV30|TRBJ2-5
CAWSPGTSGRGETQYF
>TRBV19|TRBJ2-5
CASSIVTSGRQETQYF
>TRBV10-3|TRBJ2-1
CAISVDSFNEQFF
>TRBV7-2|TRBJ2-5
CASSLGLRGRETQYF
>TRBV4-3|TRBJ1-4
CASSQDPLTGWEKLFF
>TRBV18|TRBJ2-7
CASSPQAHEQYF
>TRBV28|TRBJ1-5
CASSGTLKGLGPQHF
>TRBV4-3|TRBJ1-1
CASSQGRGFPEAFF
>TRBV28|TRBJ1-5
CASRGIGQPQHF
>TRBV13|TRBJ2-7
CASSLGRPYEQYF
>TRBV28|TRBJ1-2
CASSYRDGYTF
>TRBV7-9|TRBJ2-3
CASSPPPGDTQYF
>TRBV28|TRBJ1-5
CASSSVREDRGNQPQHF
>TRBV11-1|TRBJ1-1
CASSLSLGQVNTEAFF
>TRBV27|TRBJ1-2
CASRGPLDSSYGYTF
>TRBV9|TRBJ1-1
CASSPRTGEAFF
>TRBV7-9|TRBJ2-2
CASGGPLAANTGELFF
>TRBV28|TRBJ1-3
CASSFSGNTIYF
>TRBV11-3|TRBJ2-5
CASSLGEEAQETQYF
>TRBV5-1|TRBJ2-3
CASQKEGTDTQYF
>TRBV7-2|TRBJ2-7
CASSRTGNTAEQYF
>TRBV7-2|TRBJ2-7
CASSQGLAGGTFAYEQYF
>TRBV28|TRBJ2-1
CASSLIANSYNEQFF
>TRBV7-2|TRBJ2-3
CASSLVATSTDTQYF
>TRBV6-5|TRBJ2-7
CASSSSPGLSYEQYF
>TRBV28|TRBJ2-7
CASSIGTGFFEQYF
>TRBV7-8|TRBJ2-7
CASSSRRVYEQYF
>TRBV5-1|TRBJ2-1
CASEPGPNADEQFF
>TRBV10-3|TRBJ2-7
CAISEVVGGEQYF
>TRBV2|TRBJ2-1
CASSGTGRFLLARFEQFF
>TRBV9|TRBJ2-2
CASSVVTGELFF
>TRBV27|TRBJ2-4
CASSWTGGQHIQYF
>TRBV6-5|TRBJ2-1
CASSLGQGANEQFF
>TRBV2|TRBJ2-3
CASSVNSPNLDTQYF
>TRBV6-1|TRBJ2-5
CASSATGGKKTQYF
>TRBV25-1|TRBJ2-5
CASSAWTVEQETQYF
>TRBV29-1|TRBJ1-1
CSVEGQGITFF